This record covers a single TCR beta chain. Germline V gene data show CDR1 as KGHSH and CDR2 as LQKENI. Trimming stripped 1 base from V and 7 bases from J, with 11 bases between. This CDR3 spans 14 amino acids. The entry originates in a study of blood T cell repertoires in COVID-19. Across the whole study: There were acute and convalescent COVID-19 samples, and they came from the United States, Italy and Spain. PBMCs, B-cell-depleted T cells, or T cells were the source of the cDNA or gDNA that made up the material.

In the authors' methods: Estimation of nucleated cell counts relied on the amplification of reference gene primers. Method: immunoSEQ multiplex PCR; TCRdb's copy keeps in-frame clones and lacks some. D and trimming were read from the DNA, whereas the V and J calls and clone size are those reported in that table. The sample has fewer than 200,000 clones; 80% to 90% are singletons. This chain joins TRBV18 and TRBJ1-5; D possibly corresponds to TRBD1 (6 bases). The specimen sequenced was peripheral blood. The clonotype comes from a man aged 45-65 years with active or convalescent COVID-19. CDR3 region: CASSPQKGDQPQHF. CDR3 nucleotides: TGTGCCAGCTCACCACAGAAGGGGGACCAGCCCCAGCATTTT. Variable domain in full (rest from reference TRBV18 and TRBJ1-5): NAGVMQNPRHLVRRRGQEARLRCSPMKGHSHVYWYRQLPEEGLKFMVYLQKENIIDESGMPKERFSAEFPKEGPSILRIQQVVRGDSAAYFCASSPQKGDQPQHFGDGTRLSIL.